This T cell receptor beta chain was captured by sequencing in a study of CD8 T cells in ankylosing spondylitis. Overall study findings and caveats: Clones linked to the disease showed a CD8+ phenotype. They occurred at relatively low frequencies in peripheral blood. Eight highly homologous variants formed a TCR beta motif that appeared characteristic of ankylosing spondylitis blood. From matched ankylosing spondylitis synovial fluid, disease-linked clones were reportedly recovered at significantly enriched levels. Past studies reported some motif variants in reactive arthritis synovial fluid and blood.

Quantitative 5'-RACE was performed with molecular barcodes, and it yielded the TCR beta libraries. TCRdb reanalysed the 5' RACE reads using MiXCR and keeps one entry per CDR3 protein. The profile shows 400,000 or so distinct CDR3 sequences, 25% to 30% of them singletons. Germline V lookup: CDR1 PRHDT, CDR2 FYEKMQ (reference sequence). CDR3 length: 15 residues. The V segment lost 1 base and the J segment 9 bases; nucleotides outside the gene matches: 9. Comments on this clonotype: What it binds is unknown.

The chain joins TRBV13 to TRBJ2-1, with 7 bases lining up with TRBD2. The clonotype originates from a male donor with ankylosing spondylitis. The sequencing sample was made of blood, either unsorted or a sorted T cell fraction (not recorded which). The CDR3 protein is CASSLEGGSEVEQFF. The CDR3 DNA is TGTGCCAGCAGCTTAGAGGGCGGGAGTGAAGTTGAGCAGTTCTTC.